One TCR beta chain is described in this entry. What it recognizes is unknown. The data were obtained in a study of early T cells in non-severe SARS-CoV-2 infection. Between the trimmed V and J ends, which lost 0 bases and 2 bases, there was a span of 14 bases. Germline CDR1 and CDR2: DFQATT and SNEGSKA (reference sequence). The CDR3 consists of 16 residues. Unique molecular identifiers were affixed to single, distinct cDNA molecules. TCRdb called the 5' RACE reads again in MiXCR, with one record for every CDR3 protein. The table includes 40,000 to 60,000 distinct CDR3 sequences, 3.5% to 5% detected once. Overall study findings and caveats: There was a bias toward anti-spike CD8 responses in VDJdb matching, which missed private and CD4 specificities.

Sequences were obtained from whole blood. J is TRBJ2-1 and V is TRBV20-1; D may be TRBD2 (7 bases). This TCR came from an adult who was a healthcare worker with PCR-confirmed SARS-CoV-2 infection or an uninfected control (not recorded which). In nucleotides, the CDR3 is TGCAGTGCTAGAGATCGGAGGGGGGGAACCTACAATGAGCAGTTCTTC. It codes for CSARDRRGGTYNEQFF.